The clone carrying this T cell receptor (beta chain) was counted many times. No antigen is known for it. Investigators prepared the TCR beta libraries by applying iRepertoire HTBI primers and Arm-PCR of CDR3 regions. MiXCR, applied by TCRdb to the multiplex PCR reads, yields one record per CDR3 protein. The repertoire holds about 440,000 distinct CDR3 sequences, 15% to 20% seen once, with over 8.5% in the top ten. These data are taken from a study of regulatory T cells in long-lasting Graves disease. Overall study findings and caveats: Sampling was limited to peripheral blood rather than thyroid tissue.

Indicated time point: newly diagnosed GD, antithyroid drugs for less than 3 months. Scientists built the TCR library using RNA that was extracted from PBMCs. Patients were from an endocrinology department in Xi'an, China. The data were also submitted as part of a second study, on T cells in Graves' hyperthyroidism and ophthalmopathy. That paper adds: Not enrolled were patients with uncontrolled infection, other autoimmune disease, pregnancy or lactation. First-round RT-PCR of the TCR CDR3 relied on the HTBI primer set.

The clonotype originates from a woman younger than 45 with Graves disease. This specimen was peripheral blood mononuclear cells (PBMCs), taken at new diagnosis, from a patient treated with antithyroid drugs.

The chain's CDR3 is CASTRDNTNQPQHF. CDR3 in DNA: TGTGCCAGCACCAGGGACAATACTAATCAGCCCCAGCATTTT. The chain is built from TRBV28 and TRBJ1-5, with D tentatively TRBD1 (6 bases). The CDR3 has 14 amino acids. The germline CDR1 and CDR2 sequences are MDHEN and SYDVKM. The V end was cut by 7 bases, the J end by 4 bases, with 14 bases between.